This T cell receptor beta chain was recovered during a study of cytomegalovirus exposure and HLA in healthy donors. As regards this clone: Its target is not known.

Primers included in the PCR were 60 Vbeta and 13 Jbeta primers. Only in-frame clones appear in the TCRdb table, and some are missing; sequencing was by immunoSEQ multiplex PCR. The sample shows 150,000 or so clones, around 81% of them seen only once. Deletions cut 0 bases from V and 4 bases from J, with 7 bases between. This CDR3 spans 14 amino acids. Per the germline V gene, CDR1 is SNHLY and CDR2 is FYNNEI. Points from the study as a whole: The majority of TCR sequences were rare, yet some public TCRs appeared in many donors. As a later analysis showed, several of the most significant clusters appeared to be linked to common viral pathogens. Earlier analysis looked at TCR beta V segments, and most were productive about 87% or about 30% of the time.

Specimen: PBMCs. This receptor was identified in a woman in her thirties or forties in good health and CMV-seropositive. The chain is built from TRBV2 and TRBJ2-1, with D possibly being TRBD2 (6 bases). Here the CDR3 reads CASSEARGYNEQFF. The CDR3 DNA reads as TGTGCCAGCAGTGAAGCGCGGGGTTACAATGAGCAGTTCTTC.